A selection of T cell receptor beta chains follows, all from one sample in a study of regulatory T cells in long-lasting Graves disease. TCRdb processed the multiplex PCR reads anew with MiXCR; each CDR3 protein has one entry. The table includes approximately 540,000 distinct CDR3 sequences, 12% detected once. In addition, the sample was reused for a study of T cells in Graves' hyperthyroidism and ophthalmopathy.

Specimen: peripheral blood mononuclear cells (PBMCs), collected at new diagnosis, from a patient treated with antithyroid drugs. The receptors derive from a woman younger than 45 with Graves disease. Both conserved end residues are part of each CDR3. The order of the fields is J gene, D gene, V gene, clone size, CDR3 protein, CDR3 DNA. D genes are given only for firm matches. Clone sizes are given selectively: once, few, many, or a class where the clone is expanded.

j_gene: TRBJ2-5; d_gene: NA; v_gene: TRBV5-1; abundance: few; CDR3aa: CASEAGTLLRETQYF; CDR3nt: TGCGCCAGCGAAGCCGGGACATTACTTAGGGAGACCCAGTACTTC
j_gene: TRBJ2-2; d_gene: NA; v_gene: TRBV14; abundance: NA; CDR3aa: CASSQVGGETGELFF; CDR3nt: TGTGCCAGCAGCCAAGTCGGTGGAGAAACCGGGGAGCTGTTTTTT
j_gene: TRBJ2-7; d_gene: TRBD1; v_gene: TRBV9; abundance: many; CDR3aa: CASSVDSTGERSYEQYF; CDR3nt: TGTGCCAGCAGCGTAGACTCGACAGGGGAAAGGTCCTACGAGCAGTACTTC
j_gene: TRBJ2-1; d_gene: NA; v_gene: TRBV2; abundance: many; CDR3aa: CASSFVSSYNEQFF; CDR3nt: TGTGCCAGCAGTTTCGTGAGCTCCTACAATGAGCAGTTCTTC
j_gene: TRBJ2-2; d_gene: TRBD2; v_gene: TRBV19; abundance: many; CDR3aa: CASSPVTSGLGDTGELFF; CDR3nt: TGTGCCAGTAGTCCGGTGACTAGCGGGCTAGGTGACACCGGGGAGCTGTTTTTT
j_gene: TRBJ2-7; d_gene: NA; v_gene: TRBV6-5; abundance: many; CDR3aa: CASSYSKLGEQYF; CDR3nt: TGTGCCAGCAGTTACTCGAAGCTCGGCGAGCAGTACTTC
j_gene: TRBJ1-2; d_gene: NA; v_gene: TRBV5-1; abundance: many; CDR3aa: CASSLGGGNYGYTF; CDR3nt: TGTGCCAGCAGCTTAGGTGGGGGTAACTATGGCTACACCTTC
j_gene: TRBJ2-4; d_gene: NA; v_gene: TRBV5-1; abundance: few; CDR3aa: CASSWGLAQDIQYF; CDR3nt: TGCGCCAGCAGCTGGGGTTTAGCCCAAGACATTCAGTACTTC
j_gene: TRBJ1-4; d_gene: NA; v_gene: TRBV19; abundance: NA; CDR3aa: CASSIGAQTEKLFF; CDR3nt: TGTGCCAGTAGTATAGGGGCGCAGACGGAAAAACTGTTTTTT
j_gene: TRBJ1-3; d_gene: NA; v_gene: TRBV9; abundance: few; CDR3aa: CASSVGHGGNTIYF; CDR3nt: TGTGCCAGCAGCGTAGGACATGGCGGAAACACCATATATTTT
j_gene: TRBJ2-1; d_gene: TRBD1; v_gene: TRBV6-1; abundance: many; CDR3aa: CASRSNRGPYNEQFF; CDR3nt: TGTGCCAGCAGATCGAACAGGGGACCCTACAATGAGCAGTTCTTC
j_gene: TRBJ2-7; d_gene: NA; v_gene: TRBV10-3; abundance: many; CDR3aa: CASGDGEQYF; CDR3nt: TGTGCTTCAGGGGACGGGGAGCAGTACTTC
j_gene: TRBJ2-1; d_gene: NA; v_gene: TRBV2; abundance: few; CDR3aa: CASGTTSYNEQFF; CDR3nt: TGTGCCAGCGGAACCACTTCCTACAATGAGCAGTTCTTC
j_gene: TRBJ1-2; d_gene: NA; v_gene: TRBV11-2; abundance: NA; CDR3aa: CASSLVVPAYGYTF; CDR3nt: TGTGCCAGCAGCTTAGTAGTCCCGGCGTATGGCTACACCTTC
j_gene: TRBJ2-7; d_gene: TRBD2; v_gene: TRBV9; abundance: NA; CDR3aa: CASSVAGAAGGTYEQYF; CDR3nt: TGTGCCAGCAGCGTAGCTGGGGCAGCGGGGGGAACCTACGAGCAGTACTTC
j_gene: TRBJ1-5; d_gene: NA; v_gene: TRBV19; abundance: NA; CDR3aa: CASSIEWGGQPQHF; CDR3nt: TGTGCCAGTAGTATAGAATGGGGCGGGCAGCCCCAGCATTTT
j_gene: TRBJ2-7; d_gene: NA; v_gene: TRBV2; abundance: many; CDR3aa: CASSPRTTSYEQYF; CDR3nt: TGTGCCAGCAGCCCCAGGACCACCTCCTACGAGCAGTACTTC
j_gene: TRBJ2-1; d_gene: NA; v_gene: TRBV4-3; abundance: NA; CDR3aa: CASSQGGGTLNNEQFF; CDR3nt: TGCGCCAGCAGCCAAGGCGGTGGCACCCTTAACAATGAGCAGTTCTTC
j_gene: TRBJ1-4; d_gene: NA; v_gene: TRBV29-1; abundance: few; CDR3aa: CSVGTPLGEANEKLFF; CDR3nt: TGCAGCGTTGGGACACCGCTGGGGGAGGCTAATGAAAAACTGTTTTTT
j_gene: TRBJ1-5; d_gene: TRBD1; v_gene: TRBV7-8; abundance: NA; CDR3aa: CASSLARDRGVQPQHF; CDR3nt: TGTGCCAGCAGCTTAGCGAGGGACAGGGGCGTTCAGCCCCAGCATTTT
j_gene: TRBJ2-2; d_gene: TRBD2; v_gene: TRBV4-1; abundance: many; CDR3aa: CASSQDPPGGHTGELFF; CDR3nt: TGCGCCAGCAGCCAAGATCCCCCGGGGGGGCACACCGGGGAGCTGTTTTTT
j_gene: TRBJ2-7; d_gene: TRBD1; v_gene: TRBV15; abundance: many; CDR3aa: CATSTRTGRTYEQYF; CDR3nt: TGTGCCACCAGCACGCGGACAGGGAGGACCTACGAGCAGTACTTC
j_gene: TRBJ1-3; d_gene: TRBD1; v_gene: TRBV7-8; abundance: NA; CDR3aa: CASSLGFAGGSNTIYF; CDR3nt: TGTGCCAGCAGCTTAGGATTTGCAGGGGGTTCAAACACCATATATTTT
j_gene: TRBJ2-5; d_gene: NA; v_gene: TRBV3-1; abundance: many; CDR3aa: CASSLRDTKEETQYF; CDR3nt: TGTGCCAGCAGCCTTCGGGACACCAAGGAAGAGACCCAGTACTTC
j_gene: TRBJ2-1; d_gene: TRBD1; v_gene: TRBV19; abundance: few; CDR3aa: CASSYIGTGPQGEQFF; CDR3nt: TGTGCCAGCTCATACATCGGGACAGGACCTCAAGGGGAGCAGTTCTTC
j_gene: TRBJ2-4; d_gene: NA; v_gene: TRBV13; abundance: few; CDR3aa: CASSLNRDENIQYF; CDR3nt: TGTGCCAGCAGCTTAAACCGAGACGAAAACATTCAGTACTTC
j_gene: TRBJ2-2; d_gene: NA; v_gene: TRBV5-1; abundance: many; CDR3aa: CASSHSGSSNTGELFF; CDR3nt: TGCGCCAGCAGCCACTCCGGGTCGTCGAACACCGGGGAGCTGTTTTTT
j_gene: TRBJ1-1; d_gene: NA; v_gene: TRBV3-1; abundance: many; CDR3aa: CASSLSDSMNTEAFF; CDR3nt: TGTGCCAGCAGCCTCTCGGACAGTATGAACACTGAAGCTTTCTTT
j_gene: TRBJ2-1; d_gene: TRBD2; v_gene: TRBV19; abundance: NA; CDR3aa: CASTSGRRYNEQFF; CDR3nt: TGTGCCAGTACTAGCGGGAGGAGGTACAATGAGCAGTTCTTC
j_gene: TRBJ2-3; d_gene: NA; v_gene: TRBV12-5; abundance: many; CDR3aa: CASGLDGTNLGDTQYF; CDR3nt: TGTGCTAGTGGCCTGGACGGGACCAACTTGGGAGATACGCAGTATTTT
j_gene: TRBJ2-1; d_gene: TRBD2; v_gene: TRBV5-6; abundance: NA; CDR3aa: CASSRGTSGSLVHEQFF; CDR3nt: TGTGCCAGCAGCCGCGGAACTAGCGGGAGTTTGGTTCATGAGCAGTTCTTC
j_gene: TRBJ2-3; d_gene: TRBD2; v_gene: TRBV7-2; abundance: many; CDR3aa: CASSPTSGTSSTDTQYF; CDR3nt: TGTGCCAGCAGCCCGACTAGCGGGACCTCTAGCACAGATACGCAGTATTTT
j_gene: TRBJ1-1; d_gene: NA; v_gene: TRBV6-2/TRBV6-3; abundance: few; CDR3aa: CASSYSTNHPGTEAFF; CDR3nt: TGTGCCAGCAGTTACTCGACAAACCACCCGGGTACTGAAGCTTTCTTT
j_gene: TRBJ1-3; d_gene: NA; v_gene: TRBV6-1; abundance: few; CDR3aa: CATQGDNRYLSGNTIYF; CDR3nt: TGTGCCACCCAAGGGGACAACCGCTACCTCTCTGGAAACACCATATATTTT
j_gene: TRBJ1-1; d_gene: NA; v_gene: TRBV11-2; abundance: many; CDR3aa: CASSLVWGFDSTEAFF; CDR3nt: TGTGCCAGCAGCTTAGTTTGGGGGTTTGATAGCACTGAAGCTTTCTTT
j_gene: TRBJ2-2; d_gene: NA; v_gene: TRBV24-1; abundance: NA; CDR3aa: CATSDFTGFTGELFF; CDR3nt: TGTGCCACCAGTGATTTTACGGGGTTCACCGGGGAGCTGTTTTTT
j_gene: TRBJ1-5; d_gene: NA; v_gene: TRBV6-1; abundance: NA; CDR3aa: CASHKYTGDQPQHF; CDR3nt: TGTGCCAGCCATAAGTATACCGGGGATCAGCCCCAGCATTTT
j_gene: TRBJ2-3; d_gene: TRBD2; v_gene: TRBV12-3/TRBV12-4; abundance: NA; CDR3aa: CASSLTGLSLNTQYF; CDR3nt: TGTGCCAGCAGTTTAACGGGACTATCTTTGAATACGCAGTATTTT
j_gene: TRBJ1-2; d_gene: NA; v_gene: TRBV19; abundance: many; CDR3aa: CASSIVVGNGYTF; CDR3nt: TGTGCCAGTAGTATAGTCGTAGGGAATGGCTACACCTTC
j_gene: TRBJ1-1; d_gene: TRBD1; v_gene: TRBV10-3; abundance: many; CDR3aa: CAISGQGGYTEAFF; CDR3nt: TGTGCCATCAGTGGACAGGGGGGTTACACTGAAGCTTTCTTT